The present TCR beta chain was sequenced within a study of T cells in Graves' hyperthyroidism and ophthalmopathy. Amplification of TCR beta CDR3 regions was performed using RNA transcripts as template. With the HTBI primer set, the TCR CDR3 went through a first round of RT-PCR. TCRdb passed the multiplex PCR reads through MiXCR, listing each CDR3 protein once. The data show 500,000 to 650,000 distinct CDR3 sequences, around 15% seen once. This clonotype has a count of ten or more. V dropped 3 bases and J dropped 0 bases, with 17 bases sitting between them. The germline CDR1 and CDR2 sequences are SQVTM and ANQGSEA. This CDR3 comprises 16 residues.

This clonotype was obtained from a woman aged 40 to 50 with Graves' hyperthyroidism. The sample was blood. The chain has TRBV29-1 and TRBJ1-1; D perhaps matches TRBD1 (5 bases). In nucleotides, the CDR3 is TGCAGCGTTGACTCCCTAGGCGGGGGGATGAACACTGAAGCTTTCTTT. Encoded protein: CSVDSLGGGMNTEAFF. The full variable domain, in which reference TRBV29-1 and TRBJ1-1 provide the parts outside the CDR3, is SAVISQKPSRDICQRGTSLTIQCQVDSQVTMMFWYRQQPGQSLTLIATANQGSEATYESGFVIDKFPISRPNLTFSTLTVSNMSPEDSSIYLCSVDSLGGGMNTEAFFGQGTRLTVV.